The rows below give T cell receptor beta chains drawn from one sample of a study of blood T cell repertoires in COVID-19. Only in-frame clones appear in the TCRdb table, and some are missing; sequencing was by immunoSEQ multiplex PCR. The sample carries about 47,000 clones, approximately 88% recorded once. The sequenced sample consisted of peripheral blood. The receptors come from a man aged 45-65 years with acute or convalescent COVID-19. Both conserved end residues are part of each CDR3. D genes are given only for firm matches. For some rows the clone size is stated as once, few or many, or as a class when expanded; others skip it.

once | . | TRBJ1-2 | TRBV5-8 | CASSLVFTGSGYGYTF | TGTGCCAGCAGCTTGGTCTTTACCGGGTCGGGCTATGGCTACACCTTC
. | . | TRBJ1-5 | TRBV5-1 | CASSKAGQLNQPQHF | TGCGCCAGCAGCAAGGCCGGACAGCTCAATCAGCCCCAGCATTTT
. | TRBD1 | TRBJ2-1 | TRBV13 | CASSPYDRVDYNEQFF | TGTGCCAGCAGCCCGTACGACAGGGTAGACTACAATGAGCAGTTCTTC
. | . | TRBJ2-5 | TRBV6-6 | CASGGGPEETQYF | TGTGCCAGTGGGGGGGGGCCGGAAGAGACCCAGTACTTC
. | TRBD1 | TRBJ1-3 | TRBV7-8 | CASIPPGQGRGPGNTIYF | TGTGCCAGCATTCCGCCGGGACAGGGAAGAGGGCCCGGAAACACCATATATTTT
few | . | TRBJ1-2 | TRBV5-4 | CASSLAGHLTYGYTF | TGTGCCAGCAGCTTGGCTGGACACCTTACCTATGGCTACACCTTC
. | TRBD2 | TRBJ2-7 | TRBV7-8 | CASSLVGPGLADSYEQYF | TGTGCCAGCAGCTTAGTCGGGCCGGGACTAGCGGACTCCTACGAGCAGTACTTC
. | TRBD1 | TRBJ1-3 | TRBV6-5 | CASRLEGGTGNTIYF | TGTGCCAGCAGGTTAGAAGGGGGCACTGGAAACACCATATATTTT
. | . | TRBJ2-7 | TRBV5-5 | CASSSVRGSYEQYF | TGTGCCAGCAGCTCCGTCCGGGGATCCTACGAGCAGTACTTC
. | . | TRBJ1-1 | TRBV6-1 | CASSDRGYTEAFF | TGTGCCAGCAGTGATAGGGGGTACACTGAAGCTTTCTTT
. | . | TRBJ1-6 | TRBV6-6 | CASSYPSGEFNSPLHF | TGTGCCAGCAGTTACCCGTCGGGGGAATTTAATTCACCCCTCCACTTT
. | . | TRBJ1-1 | TRBV5-4 | CASSLDGTEAFF | TGTGCCAGCAGCTTGGACGGCACTGAAGCTTTCTTT
. | TRBD1 | TRBJ1-3 | TRBV29-1 | CSVAGTGGDRSGNTIYF | TGCAGCGTGGCCGGGACAGGGGGCGACCGCTCTGGAAACACCATATATTTT
few | . | TRBJ1-4 | TRBV6-5 | CATEQVATNEKLFF | TGTGCCACCGAACAGGTCGCAACTAATGAAAAACTGTTTTTT
few | . | TRBJ1-5 | TRBV9 | CASSVGVGSDQPQHF | TGTGCCAGCAGCGTAGGGGTAGGGAGCGATCAGCCCCAGCATTTT
. | . | TRBJ1-1 | TRBV28 | CASSIMNTEAFF | TGTGCCAGCAGTATTATGAACACTGAAGCTTTCTTT
. | TRBD2 | TRBJ2-5 | TRBV4-2 | CASSQDGEAGGGETQYF | TGTGCCAGCAGCCAAGATGGTGAGGCGGGGGGCGGAGAGACCCAGTACTTC
. | . | TRBJ1-4 | TRBV11-2 | CASSLYDGQREKLFF | TGTGCCAGCAGCTTATACGATGGACAGAGGGAAAAACTGTTTTTT
. | . | TRBJ2-1 | TRBV19 | CASSILGNEQFF | TGTGCCAGTAGTATTCTAGGAAATGAGCAGTTCTTC
. | TRBD1 | TRBJ2-7 | TRBV9 | CASSVGGQWDEQYF | TGTGCCAGCAGCGTAGGGGGACAGTGGGACGAGCAGTACTTC
once | TRBD1 | TRBJ1-1 | TRBV5-1 | CASSAFDRVNTEAFF | TGCGCCAGCAGCGCGTTTGACAGGGTGAACACTGAAGCTTTCTTT
once | . | TRBJ1-5 | TRBV19 | CASSSYEGEPQHF | TGTGCCAGTAGTTCATATGAGGGCGAGCCCCAGCATTTT
. | . | TRBJ2-2 | TRBV5-1 | CASSLPRANTGELFF | TGCGCCAGCAGCTTGCCCCGAGCGAACACCGGGGAGCTGTTTTTT
. | . | TRBJ2-3 | TRBV4-1 | CASSQSGGLGADTQYF | TGCGCCAGCAGCCAATCCGGGGGGCTTGGGGCAGATACGCAGTATTTT
. | . | TRBJ2-5 | TRBV11-2 | CASSLGQERLVQETQYF | TGTGCCAGCAGCTTAGGACAGGAGAGGCTAGTTCAAGAGACCCAGTACTTC
. | . | TRBJ2-1 | TRBV11-3 | CASSFSTGLGVGHEQFF | TGTGCCAGCAGCTTTTCTACAGGGTTGGGAGTGGGGCATGAGCAGTTCTTC
. | TRBD1 | TRBJ2-7 | TRBV5-1 | CASSLDRGSHEQYF | TGCGCCAGCAGCTTGGACAGGGGCTCCCACGAGCAGTACTTC
. | TRBD1 | TRBJ2-2 | TRBV24-1 | CATGTGGRRTGELFF | TGCGCTACCGGGACAGGGGGCCGGCGCACCGGGGAGCTGTTTTTT
. | . | TRBJ2-3 | TRBV7-3 | CASSLGLVPDTQYF | TGTGCCAGCAGCTTAGGCCTCGTCCCAGATACGCAGTATTTT
. | . | TRBJ2-7 | TRBV5-1 | CASSPDTSYEQYF | TGCGCCAGCAGCCCGGACACCTCCTACGAGCAGTACTTC
. | TRBD2 | TRBJ2-5 | TRBV28 | CASCGDGTRRRGETQYF | TGTGCCAGCTGTGGGGACGGGACTAGGAGGCGCGGAGAGACCCAGTACTTC
. | . | TRBJ2-5 | TRBV18 | CASSPPGRQETQYF | TGTGCCAGCTCACCACCGGGCCGGCAAGAGACCCAGTACTTC
. | . | TRBJ2-3 | TRBV27 | CASSLRQTDTQYF | TGTGCCAGCAGTCTGAGACAGACAGATACGCAGTATTTT
few | TRBD2 | TRBJ2-7 | TRBV5-1 | CASSSVSGSSYEQYF | TGCGCCAGCAGCTCTGTCAGCGGGAGCTCCTACGAGCAGTACTTC
. | . | TRBJ1-6 | TRBV19 | CASTPSGVPPLHF | TGTGCCAGTACCCCGTCGGGGGTGCCACCCCTCCACTTT
few | TRBD1 | TRBJ1-2 | TRBV6-1 | CASSEALGGQGGGGYTF | TGTGCCAGCAGTGAAGCTTTAGGGGGACAGGGAGGAGGTGGCTACACCTTC
. | . | TRBJ2-3 | TRBV6-5 | CASSYSGEGPDTQYF | TGTGCCAGCAGTTACTCAGGGGAAGGTCCAGATACGCAGTATTTT
. | TRBD2 | TRBJ2-1 | TRBV7-3 | CASSSGGVSYNEQFF | TGTGCCAGCAGCTCCGGGGGGGTCTCCTACAATGAGCAGTTCTTC
. | . | TRBJ2-1 | TRBV4-1 | CASSQGAIPYNEQFF | TGCGCCAGCAGCCAAGGGGCCATACCCTACAATGAGCAGTTCTTC
. | TRBD2 | TRBJ2-2 | TRBV6-6 | CASSRSGGNTGELFF | TGTGCCAGCAGCCGAAGCGGGGGGAACACCGGGGAGCTGTTTTTT
. | TRBD1 | TRBJ2-1 | TRBV6-1 | CASSEVFGTELYNEQFF | TGTGCCAGCAGTGAAGTCTTCGGGACAGAGCTTTACAATGAGCAGTTCTTC
. | . | TRBJ1-2 | TRBV18 | CASSRSEENLYGYTF | TGTGCCAGCTCACGCAGCGAGGAGAACCTCTATGGCTACACCTTC
. | . | TRBJ2-3 | TRBV5-4 | CASSLREADTQYF | TGTGCCAGCAGCCTCAGGGAAGCCGATACGCAGTATTTT
once | . | TRBJ2-3 | TRBV30 | CAWTRPDTSTDTQYF | TGTGCCTGGACTAGGCCTGATACTAGCACAGATACGCAGTATTTT
. | TRBD2 | TRBJ2-7 | TRBV7-2 | CASRSTSGAYEQYF | TGTGCCAGCCGCTCGACTAGCGGAGCGTACGAGCAGTACTTC
few | . | TRBJ2-7 | TRBV5-3 | CARSLVAPVEQYF | TGTGCCAGAAGCTTGGTAGCCCCCGTGGAGCAGTACTTC
. | TRBD1 | TRBJ2-3 | TRBV6-5 | CASTRGTGGSDTQYF | TGTGCCAGCACGCGCGGGACAGGGGGATCAGATACGCAGTATTTT
. | . | TRBJ1-5 | TRBV19 | CASSIGEGGTQPQHF | TGTGCCAGTAGTATAGGGGAGGGGGGCACTCAGCCCCAGCATTTT
. | TRBD2 | TRBJ2-7 | TRBV28 | CASSSGGTSGRGEQYF | TGTGCCAGCAGTTCAGGTGGGACTAGCGGGAGGGGAGAGCAGTACTTC
. | TRBD2 | TRBJ2-1 | TRBV5-4 | CASSSGTSGPPMDEQFF | TGTGCCAGCAGCTCCGGGACTAGCGGGCCCCCGATGGATGAGCAGTTCTTC
. | TRBD2 | TRBJ2-7 | TRBV2 | CASSEMGGLAGVYEQYF | TGTGCCAGCAGTGAAATGGGGGGACTAGCGGGAGTCTACGAGCAGTACTTC
. | . | TRBJ2-7 | TRBV6-2/TRBV6-3 | CASSYGQNSYEQYF | TGTGCCAGCAGTTACGGCCAGAACTCCTACGAGCAGTACTTC